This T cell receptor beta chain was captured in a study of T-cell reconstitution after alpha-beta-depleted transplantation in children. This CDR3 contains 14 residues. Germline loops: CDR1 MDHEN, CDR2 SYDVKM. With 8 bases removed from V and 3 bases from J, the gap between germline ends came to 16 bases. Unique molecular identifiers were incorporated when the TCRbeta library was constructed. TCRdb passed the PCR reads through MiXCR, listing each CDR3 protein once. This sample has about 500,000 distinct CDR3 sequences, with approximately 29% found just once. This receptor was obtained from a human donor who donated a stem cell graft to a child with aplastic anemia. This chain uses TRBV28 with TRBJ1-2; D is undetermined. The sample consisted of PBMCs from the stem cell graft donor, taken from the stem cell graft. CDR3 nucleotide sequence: TGTGCCAGCGGGTCGGGAGCCTCTTACTATGGCTACACCTTC. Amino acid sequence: CASGSGASYYGYTF.